A single sample is the source of the 19 T cell receptor beta chains below, sequenced in a study of blood T cells in healthy people across ages. The second PCR ran about 6 to 12 cycles with a sample-barcoded 5' primer and J-beta primers. TCRdb fed the 5' RACE reads into MiXCR, producing one record per CDR3 protein. The table lists hundreds of thousands of distinct CDR3 sequences, more than 55% of them singletons, with around 24% in the top ten. Sequenced input: blood. The receptors here all came from a man between 35 and 55 years old in good health.

The chain joins TRBV7-2 to TRBJ1-2; D is unresolved. The CDR3 has 12 residues. V was clipped by 8 bases and J by 4 bases, with 11 bases between them. Germline V gene data show CDR1 as SGHTA and CDR2 as FQGNSA. In DNA, the CDR3 is TGTGCCAGCGGTAGGGCCGGCTATGGCTACACCTTC. It encodes CASGRAGYGYTF.

This clonotype was found a few times. V gene TRBV4-2 combines with J gene TRBJ2-7; tentative D call: TRBD2 (5 bases). From germline, CDR1 is LGHNA and CDR2 YNFKEQ. V dropped 0 bases and J dropped 3 bases, with 9 bases sitting between them. This CDR3 has 14 residues. The CDR3 DNA reads TGTGCCAGCAGCCAAGATTATCGGGACTACGAGCAGTACTTC. This translates into CASSQDYRDYEQYF.

The V gene is TRBV7-3, the J gene TRBJ2-2; 7 positions agree with TRBD1. CDR1 and CDR2 (germline): SGHTA, FQGTGA. This CDR3 is 15 amino acids long. Germline trimming cut 4 bases from V and 3 bases from J; bases unmatched to any gene: 5. The chain's CDR3 is CASSSGQWDTGELFF. In nucleotides, the CDR3 is TGTGCCAGCAGCTCGGGACAGTGGGACACCGGGGAGCTGTTTTTT. The variable domain in full, completed from reference TRBV7-3 and TRBJ2-2, reads GAGVSQTPSNKVTEKGKYVELRCDPISGHTALYWYRQSLGQGPEFLIYFQGTGAADDSGLPNDRFFAVRPEGSVSTLKIQRTERGDSAVYLCASSSGQWDTGELFFGEGSRLTVL.

This clonotype has only a few counts. The chain has TRBV27 and TRBJ1-1, with TRBD1 matching over 8 bases. CDR1 is MNHEY and CDR2 is SMNVEV in the germline V gene (reference sequence). J gave up 0 bases and V 6 bases, and 9 bases lay outside the gene matches. This CDR3 comprises 16 residues. In DNA form, the CDR3 reads TGTGCCAGCAGCCGCGGACAGGGTGGTATGAACACTGAAGCTTTCTTT. Protein product: CASSRGQGGMNTEAFF.

On this clonotype: This may arise from a read error, as a much more abundant clone is one base away. The chain combines TRBV20-1 with TRBJ2-1; 10 bases are shared with TRBD2. The end of the DNA is better explained by TRBJ2-7, so the J call may be wrong. The CDR3 is 15 amino acids. The germline V gene has CDR1 DFQATT and CDR2 SNEGSKA (reference sequence). The CDR3: CSALKREGSYNEQYF. As DNA, the CDR3 is TGCAGTGCTCTTAAGCGGGAGGGCTCCTACAATGAGCAGTACTTC.

The chain recombines TRBV5-1 with TRBJ2-4; tentative D call: TRBD2 (5 bases). Germline V gene sequence: CDR1 SGHRS, CDR2 YFSETQ. V was trimmed by 2 bases and J by 1 base, leaving 10 bases between them. The CDR3 has 15 amino acids. The CDR3 spells CASSLDGKAKNIQYF. DNA of the CDR3: TGCGCCAGCAGCTTAGACGGGAAGGCCAAAAACATTCAGTACTTC.

V usage is TRBV24-1 and J usage is TRBJ1-5; unclear D gene. V was trimmed by 4 bases and J by 6 bases, leaving 12 bases between them. The CDR3 runs 14 residues. CDR1 is KGHDR, CDR2 SFDVKD, per germline. The CDR3 sequence is CATSDLDRAQPQHF. The CDR3 coding sequence is TGTGCCACCAGTGACCTGGATAGGGCTCAGCCCCAGCATTTT.

This clonotype has only one observation. V usage is TRBV5-6 and J usage is TRBJ1-2; D gene uncertain. Germline assignment: CDR1 SGHDT and CDR2 YYEEEE. The CDR3 sequence is 13 residues long. Trimming removed 3 bases from V and 3 bases from J, with 9 bases in between. The CDR3 reads CASSSGNHYGYTF. DNA of the CDR3: TGTGCCAGCAGCTCGGGAAATCACTATGGCTACACCTTC.

The J gene is TRBJ1-5, the V gene TRBV3-1; D is uncertain. CDR1 and CDR2 from the germline V gene are LGHDT and YNNKEL (reference sequence). CDR3 length equals 14 residues. Trimming removed 3 bases at V and 4 bases at J, with 10 bases between. For the CDR3, the DNA is TGTGCCAGCAGCCAGGGTCGGCTAAATCAGCCCCAGCATTTT. It is translated as CASSQGRLNQPQHF.

The V call is TRBV5-1, the J call TRBJ1-4; TRBD1 is a possible D gene (6 bases). This CDR3 comprises 13 residues. The V end was cut by 2 bases, the J end by 6 bases, with 8 bases between. Germline V gene data show CDR1 as SGHRS and CDR2 as YFSETQ. CDR3: CASSFNRDEKLFF. The CDR3 DNA is TGCGCCAGCAGCTTTAACAGGGATGAAAAACTGTTTTTT.

The chain is built from TRBV7-2 and TRBJ2-3; D is unclear. Germline V gene lookup returns CDR1 SGHTA and CDR2 FQGNSA. V was shortened by 3 bases and J by 7 bases, with 11 bases between the two germline ends. This CDR3 spans 13 amino acids. CDR3 DNA sequence: TGTGCCAGCAGCTTCGACCCCCGGAATACGCAGTATTTT. Translating it yields CASSFDPRNTQYF.

CDR3 loop: CASSLGIIAGQNQETQYF. The CDR3 DNA sequence: TGTGCCAGCAGCTTAGGGATAATAGCGGGACAAAACCAAGAGACCCAGTACTTC. The rearrangement uses TRBV7-8 and TRBJ2-5; 8 bases align to TRBD2. Losses at the gene ends were 1 base for V and 0 bases for J; bases not matched to a gene: 10. The CDR3 is 18 amino acids. Germline assignment: CDR1 SGHVS and CDR2 FQNEAQ.

In nucleotides, the CDR3 is TGTGCCAGCAGTTTTAGGGACAGGGGGAAAGAGACCCAGTACTTC. It yields the protein CASSFRDRGKETQYF. The J gene is TRBJ2-5, the V gene TRBV12-3 or TRBV12-4; TRBD1 aligns across 11 bases. The J segment lost 3 bases and the V segment lost 3 bases, leaving 3 bases of the junction unmatched. CDR3 length: 15 amino acids.

The J gene is TRBJ2-1, the V gene TRBV27; 8 nucleotides align to TRBD1. V was clipped by 4 bases and J by 1 base; unmatched bases: 6. There are 16 residues in the CDR3. Per the germline V gene, CDR1 is MNHEY and CDR2 is SMNVEV (reference sequence). The CDR3 region has the DNA TGTGCCAGCAGTTCCCTGCAGGGGGCTTCCTACAATGAGCAGTTCTTC. Its translation: CASSSLQGASYNEQFF.

This chain connects TRBV29-1 to TRBJ2-5, with 9 bases matching TRBD2. This CDR3 spans 14 amino acids. The junction had 13 bases not matched to a gene; V was cut back by 3 bases and J by 11 bases. Germline V gives CDR1 SQVTM, CDR2 ANQGSEA. The CDR3 loop reads CSVDRAGGTNEQYF. For the CDR3, the DNA is TGCAGCGTTGATCGAGCGGGAGGTACCAATGAGCAGTACTTC.

This clonotype came up a few times. The chain combines TRBV2 with TRBJ2-5; D call uncertain. The germline gives CDR1 SNHLY, CDR2 FYNNEI. Trimming removed 7 bases at V and 1 base at J, with 10 bases between. The CDR3 runs to 13 residues. CDR3 in DNA: TGTGCCAGCAATTGGCAGATCCAAGAGACCCAGTACTTC. This codes for CASNWQIQETQYF.

The gene calls are TRBV3-1 and TRBJ2-5; the D gene is possibly TRBD2 (5 bases). Germline CDR1 and CDR2: LGHDT and YNNKEL (reference sequence). The CDR3 has 17 residues. The V end lost 3 bases, the J end lost 3 bases, and 20 bases lay between the germline ends. The CDR3 loop reads CASSHQKERRQEETQYF. The CDR3 DNA reads as TGTGCCAGCAGCCACCAAAAAGAGCGGAGGCAAGAAGAGACCCAGTACTTC.

This clonotype appeared a few times. V usage is TRBV11-3 and J usage is TRBJ2-5; D is uncertain. The CDR3 extends over 13 amino acids. CDR1 and CDR2 from the germline V gene are SGHNT and YENEEA. V was pared by 5 bases and J by 5 bases, with 12 bases between. CDR3 sequence reads: CASSPQRRETQYF. In DNA, the CDR3 is TGTGCCAGCAGCCCCCAACGGCGGGAGACCCAGTACTTC. Full variable domain (rest looked up from reference TRBV11-3 and TRBJ2-5): EAGVVQSPRYKIIEKKQPVAFWCNPISGHNTLYWYLQNLGQGPELLIRYENEEAVDDSQLPKDRFSAERLKGVDSTLKIQPAELGDSAVYLCASSPQRRETQYFGPGTRLLVL.

This clonotype was seen more than once but under ten times. The chain combines TRBV27 with TRBJ1-2, with 8 bases lining up with TRBD1. Germline V gene sequence: CDR1 MNHEY, CDR2 SMNVEV (reference sequence). J was trimmed by 2 bases and V by 6 bases; bases with no gene match: 5. The CDR3 contains 14 residues. The chain's CDR3 is CASRDRGYNYGYTF. The CDR3, as DNA: TGTGCCAGCAGAGACAGGGGATACAACTATGGCTACACCTTC.